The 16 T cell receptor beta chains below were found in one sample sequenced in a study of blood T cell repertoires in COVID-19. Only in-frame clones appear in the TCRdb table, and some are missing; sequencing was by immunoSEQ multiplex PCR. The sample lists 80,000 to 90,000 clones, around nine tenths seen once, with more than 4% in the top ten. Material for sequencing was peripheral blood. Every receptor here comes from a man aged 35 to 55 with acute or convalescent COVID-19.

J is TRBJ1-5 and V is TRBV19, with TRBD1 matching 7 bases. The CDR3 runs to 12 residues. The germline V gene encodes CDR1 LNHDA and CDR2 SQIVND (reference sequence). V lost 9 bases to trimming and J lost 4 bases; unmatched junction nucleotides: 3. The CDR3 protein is CARGGGNQPQHF. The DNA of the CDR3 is TGTGCCAGAGGGGGCGGGAATCAGCCCCAGCATTTT.

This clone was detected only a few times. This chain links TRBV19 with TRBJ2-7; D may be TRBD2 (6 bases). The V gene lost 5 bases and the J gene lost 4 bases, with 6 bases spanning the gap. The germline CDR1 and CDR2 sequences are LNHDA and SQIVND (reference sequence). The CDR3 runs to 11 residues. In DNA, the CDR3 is TGTGCCAGTAGTGGAGGGTACGAGCAGTACTTC. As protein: CASSGGYEQYF.

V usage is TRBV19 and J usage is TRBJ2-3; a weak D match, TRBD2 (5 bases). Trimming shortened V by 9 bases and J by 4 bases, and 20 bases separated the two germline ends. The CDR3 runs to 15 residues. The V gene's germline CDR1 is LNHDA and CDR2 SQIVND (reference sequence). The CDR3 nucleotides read TGTGCCAGCACGACAAGAGGGCTGGGATCAGATACGCAGTATTTT. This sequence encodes CASTTRGLGSDTQYF.

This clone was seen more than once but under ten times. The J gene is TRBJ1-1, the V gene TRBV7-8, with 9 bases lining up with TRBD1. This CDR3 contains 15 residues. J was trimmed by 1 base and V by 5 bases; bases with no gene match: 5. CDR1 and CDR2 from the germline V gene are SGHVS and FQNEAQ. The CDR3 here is CASSPRQGGNTEAFF. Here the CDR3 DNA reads TGTGCCAGCAGCCCAAGACAGGGGGGGAACACTGAAGCTTTCTTT.

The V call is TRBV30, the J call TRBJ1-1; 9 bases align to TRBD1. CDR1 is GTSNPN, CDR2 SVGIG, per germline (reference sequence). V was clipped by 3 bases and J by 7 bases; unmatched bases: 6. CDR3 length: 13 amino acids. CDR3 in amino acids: CAWRGDRAGEAFF. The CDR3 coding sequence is TGTGCCTGGAGAGGGGACAGGGCCGGTGAAGCTTTCTTT.

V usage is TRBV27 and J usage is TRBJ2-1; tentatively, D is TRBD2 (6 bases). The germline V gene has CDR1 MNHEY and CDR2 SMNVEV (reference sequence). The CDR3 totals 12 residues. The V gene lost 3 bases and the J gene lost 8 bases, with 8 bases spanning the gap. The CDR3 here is CASSFPGDEQFF. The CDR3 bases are TGTGCCAGCAGTTTTCCGGGGGATGAGCAGTTCTTC.

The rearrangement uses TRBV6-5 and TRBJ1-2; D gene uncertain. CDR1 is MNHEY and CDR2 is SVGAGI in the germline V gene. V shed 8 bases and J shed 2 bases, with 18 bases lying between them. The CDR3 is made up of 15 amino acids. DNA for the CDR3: TGTGCCAGCGCCGGACTGTTTGGGAGGAACTATGGCTACACCTTC. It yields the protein CASAGLFGRNYGYTF.

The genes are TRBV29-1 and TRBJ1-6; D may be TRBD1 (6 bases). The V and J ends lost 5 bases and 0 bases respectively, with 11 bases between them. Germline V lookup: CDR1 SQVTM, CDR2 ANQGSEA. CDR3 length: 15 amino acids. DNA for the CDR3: TGCAGCGTTCAGGACAGTAGCTCCTATAATTCACCCCTCCACTTT. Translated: CSVQDSSSYNSPLHF.

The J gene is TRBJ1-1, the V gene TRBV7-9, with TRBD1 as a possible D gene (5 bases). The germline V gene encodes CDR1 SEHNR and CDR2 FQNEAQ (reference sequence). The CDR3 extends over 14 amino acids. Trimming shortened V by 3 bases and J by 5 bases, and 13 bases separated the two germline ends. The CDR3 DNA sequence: TGTGCCAGCAGCTTTAGGGGTCCGAGGACTGAAGCTTTCTTT. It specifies CASSFRGPRTEAFF. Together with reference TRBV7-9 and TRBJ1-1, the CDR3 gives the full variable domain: DTGVSQNPRHKITKRGQNVTFRCDPISEHNRLYWYRQTLGQGPEFLTYFQNEAQLEKSRLLSDRFSAERPKGSFSTLEIQRTEQGDSAMYLCASSFRGPRTEAFFGQGTRLTVV.

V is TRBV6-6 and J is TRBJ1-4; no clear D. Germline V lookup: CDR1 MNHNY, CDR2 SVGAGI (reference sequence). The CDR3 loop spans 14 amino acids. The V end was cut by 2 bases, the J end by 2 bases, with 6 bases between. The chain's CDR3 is CASSYGHTNEKLFF. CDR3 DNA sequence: TGTGCCAGCAGTTACGGGCATACTAATGAAAAACTGTTTTTT.

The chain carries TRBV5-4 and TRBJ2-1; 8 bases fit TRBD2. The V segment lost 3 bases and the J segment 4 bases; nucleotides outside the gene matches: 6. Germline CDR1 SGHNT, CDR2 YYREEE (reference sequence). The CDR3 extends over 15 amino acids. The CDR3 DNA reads TGTGCCAGCAGCTCTACCGGACTAGCTTACAATGAGCAGTTCTTC. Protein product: CASSSTGLAYNEQFF.

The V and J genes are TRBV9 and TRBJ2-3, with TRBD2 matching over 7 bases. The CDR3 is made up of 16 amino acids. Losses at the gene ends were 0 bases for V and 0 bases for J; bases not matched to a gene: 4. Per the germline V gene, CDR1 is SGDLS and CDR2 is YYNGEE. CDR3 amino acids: CASSVGLAASTDTQYF. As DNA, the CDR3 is TGTGCCAGCAGCGTAGGGCTAGCGGCTAGCACAGATACGCAGTATTTT.

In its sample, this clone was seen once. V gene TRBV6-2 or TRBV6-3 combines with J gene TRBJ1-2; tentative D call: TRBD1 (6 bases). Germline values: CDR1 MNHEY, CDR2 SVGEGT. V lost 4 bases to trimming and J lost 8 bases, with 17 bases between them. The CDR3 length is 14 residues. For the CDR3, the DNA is TGTGCCAGCAGTTGGGCCAGGGGCCTTGGAGGCTACACCTTC. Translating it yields CASSWARGLGGYTF.

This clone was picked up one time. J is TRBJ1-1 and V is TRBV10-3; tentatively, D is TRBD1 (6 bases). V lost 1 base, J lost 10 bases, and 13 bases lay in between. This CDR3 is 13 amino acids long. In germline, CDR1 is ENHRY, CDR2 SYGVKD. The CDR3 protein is CAISEFGQMRAFF. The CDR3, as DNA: TGTGCCATCAGTGAGTTCGGACAGATGCGAGCTTTCTTT.

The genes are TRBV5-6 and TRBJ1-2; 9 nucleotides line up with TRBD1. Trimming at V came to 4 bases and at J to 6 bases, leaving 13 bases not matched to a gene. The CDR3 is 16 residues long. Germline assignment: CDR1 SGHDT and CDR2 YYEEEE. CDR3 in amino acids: CASSQRLGTGFHGYTF. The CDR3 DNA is TGTGCCAGCAGCCAGCGGCTTGGGACAGGGTTTCATGGCTACACCTTC. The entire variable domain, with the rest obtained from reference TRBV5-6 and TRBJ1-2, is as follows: DAGVTQSPTHLIKTRGQQVTLRCSPKSGHDTVSWYQQALGQGPQFIFQYYEEEERQRGNFPDRFSGHQFPNYSSELNVNALLLGDSALYLCASSQRLGTGFHGYTFGSGTRLTVV.

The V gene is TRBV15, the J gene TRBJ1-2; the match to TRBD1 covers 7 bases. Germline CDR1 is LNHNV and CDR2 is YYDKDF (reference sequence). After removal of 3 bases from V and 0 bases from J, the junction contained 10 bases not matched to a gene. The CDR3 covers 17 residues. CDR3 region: CATSSRQGRTPNYGYTF. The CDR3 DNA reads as TGTGCCACCAGCAGCAGACAGGGACGGACCCCTAACTATGGCTACACCTTC. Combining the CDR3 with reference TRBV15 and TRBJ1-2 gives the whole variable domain DAMVIQNPRYQVTQFGKPVTLSCSQTLNHNVMYWYQQKSSQAPKLLFHYYDKDFNNEADTPDNFQSRRPNTSFCFLDIRSPGLGDTAMYLCATSSRQGRTPNYGYTFGSGTRLTVV.